These T cell receptor beta chains were read from a single sample in a study of CD8 T cells in Susac syndrome. One entry per CDR3 protein, called by TCRdb with MiXCR from the immunoSEQ multiplex PCR reads. In the table there are around 180,000 distinct CDR3 sequences, roughly 94% of which are singletons. Sequences were obtained from CD4+ T cells from PBMCs. The origin of the receptors is a human donor with Susac syndrome. Each CDR3 is given with its conserved first and last residue. Each record gives: V gene, clone size, J gene, D gene, CDR3 DNA, CDR3 protein. The D gene is left open where the match is weak. Expanded clones are given a class, and other clones once, few, many or no size at all.

TRBV12-3/TRBV12-4,NA,TRBJ1-1,NA,TGTGCCAGCAGTTTAGGGGGGGTCCGGCGGACTGAAGCTTTCTTT,CASSLGGVRRTEAFF
TRBV6-1,few,TRBJ2-6,TRBD1,TGTGCCAGCAGCGACAGGGGCCTCTCTGGGGCCAACGTCCTGACTTTC,CASSDRGLSGANVLTF
TRBV12-3/TRBV12-4,NA,TRBJ2-4,TRBD2,TGTGCCAGCAGCCCCCGGGGAGGGGTAAACATTCAGTACTTC,CASSPRGGVNIQYF
TRBV7-9,NA,TRBJ1-1,NA,TGTGCCAGCAGCTTAGGGGGCCTACCGAACACTGAAGCTTTCTTT,CASSLGGLPNTEAFF
TRBV5-6,NA,TRBJ2-6,TRBD1,TGTGCCAGCAGCGCTTCATACAGGGGAAGTGGGGCCAACGTCCTGACTTTC,CASSASYRGSGANVLTF
TRBV5-1,few,TRBJ2-7,TRBD1,TGCGCCAGCAGCTTGGGGGACAGGGACGAGCAGTACTTC,CASSLGDRDEQYF
TRBV29-1,NA,TRBJ1-1,NA,TGCAGCGTGGGCAGCCCGCAGGGGGCTTTCTTT,CSVGSPQGAFF
TRBV30,NA,TRBJ1-4,NA,TGTGCCTGGCTCGGAGGGGCCCATGAAAAACTGTTTTTT,CAWLGGAHEKLFF
TRBV12-3/TRBV12-4,NA,TRBJ2-6,TRBD1,TGTGCCAGCAGTCCCGCGGGACAGGGGTTATCTGGGGCCAACGTCCTGACTTTC,CASSPAGQGLSGANVLTF
TRBV20-1,NA,TRBJ2-5,NA,TGCAGTGCTCCCCCGACAGGAGGAGAGACCCAGTACTTC,CSAPPTGGETQYF
TRBV7-2,NA,TRBJ1-5,NA,TGTGCCAGCAGCTTGACAGGTGGCGGTCAGCCCCAGCATTTT,CASSLTGGGQPQHF
TRBV20-1,NA,TRBJ2-1,NA,TGCAGTGCTAGAGTGCCTTGGGGGGGCGCCGGGGGAGAGCAGTTCTTC,CSARVPWGGAGGEQFF
TRBV2,few,TRBJ1-2,NA,TGTGCCAGCAGTGAAGCGGGGTATGGCTACACCTTC,CASSEAGYGYTF
TRBV9,NA,TRBJ1-3,NA,TGTGCCAGCAGCGTAGCTCCACTAGGAAACACCATATATTTT,CASSVAPLGNTIYF
TRBV29-1,NA,TRBJ2-6,NA,TGCAGCGTTACTAACCCAGGGCCTGGGGCCAACGTCCTGACTTTC,CSVTNPGPGANVLTF
TRBV11-3,NA,TRBJ2-7,TRBD2,TGTGCCAGCAGCGAGCTAGCGGGGGGTATCCAGTACTTC,CASSELAGGIQYF
TRBV3-1,NA,TRBJ1-1,NA,TGTGCCAGCAGCCCGAGCGGACAGAAGAACACTGAAGCTTTCTTT,CASSPSGQKNTEAFF
TRBV25-1,NA,TRBJ2-5,TRBD2,TGTGCCAGCAGCTGGTCTGAAGGGGAGGGACCGGGGGGGGAGACCCAGTACTTC,CASSWSEGEGPGGETQYF
TRBV5-6,NA,TRBJ2-1,NA,TGTGCCAGCAGCCATGGACAGCCTATGAATGAGCAGTTCTTC,CASSHGQPMNEQFF
TRBV18,NA,TRBJ1-2,NA,TGTGCCAGCTCACCCGAACAGGGATCTCATGGCTACACCTTC,CASSPEQGSHGYTF
TRBV7-9,NA,TRBJ1-1,NA,TGTGCCAGCAGTGCCTTCTTGAACACTGAAGCTTTCTTT,CASSAFLNTEAFF
TRBV3-1,NA,TRBJ2-7,NA,TGTGCCAGCAGCCAAGGGTCACACGAGCAGTACTTC,CASSQGSHEQYF
TRBV7-3,once,TRBJ2-7,TRBD1,TGTGCCAGCAGCCCGACAGGGGGCACGTCCCTCTCCTACGAGCAGTACTTC,CASSPTGGTSLSYEQYF
TRBV6-5,NA,TRBJ1-1,NA,TGTGCCAGCAGTTACGCCCCAGGGGTGAACACTGAAGCTTTCTTT,CASSYAPGVNTEAFF
TRBV6-1,NA,TRBJ2-6,NA,TGTGCCAGCCGCCGCTGGGCCAACGTCCTGACTTTC,CASRRWANVLTF
TRBV27,once,TRBJ1-2,NA,TGTGCCAGCAGTTTATCGTGGGGAGGGGGAGGAGGCTATGGCTACACCTTC,CASSLSWGGGGGYGYTF
TRBV6-6,NA,TRBJ1-2,NA,TGTGCCAGCACCCTAGACGGTGCTGACGGCTACACCTTC,CASTLDGADGYTF
TRBV20-1,NA,TRBJ1-5,NA,TGCAGTGCTAGAGTCCCCAAACAGGGACCCCTAGGAAATCAGCCCCAGCATTTT,CSARVPKQGPLGNQPQHF
TRBV6-2/TRBV6-3,NA,TRBJ2-5,TRBD2,TGTGCCAGCAGTTCGTCGGGGGGGCGAGAGACCCAGTACTTC,CASSSSGGRETQYF
TRBV25-1,NA,TRBJ2-2,NA,TGTGCCAGCAGACGAGCGACCGGGGAGCTGTTTTTT,CASRRATGELFF
TRBV5-6,NA,TRBJ1-1,TRBD1,TGTGCCAGCAGCTCTCGGGACAGGGGCCACACTGAAGCTTTCTTT,CASSSRDRGHTEAFF
TRBV7-2,NA,TRBJ2-7,NA,TGTGCCAGCAGCCCAATAAAAAGGGAGGAGGAGCAGTACTTC,CASSPIKREEEQYF
TRBV6-5,NA,TRBJ2-5,NA,TGTGCCAGCAGGTGGGTCCAAGAGACCCAGTACTTC,CASRWVQETQYF
TRBV18,few,TRBJ2-1,NA,TGTGCCAGCTCACTTGACCTTTACAATGAGCAGTTCTTC,CASSLDLYNEQFF
TRBV20-1,NA,TRBJ2-7,NA,TGCAGTGCTTGGTCTGTACTCTTGAGCTCCTACGAGCAGTACTTC,CSAWSVLLSSYEQYF
TRBV20-1,NA,TRBJ1-1,NA,TGCAGTGCTAAGCGGGACGGTAAGAACACTGAAGCTTTCTTT,CSAKRDGKNTEAFF
TRBV20-1,NA,TRBJ1-5,NA,TGCAGTGCTAGCAGGGTGGGTCAGCCCCAGCATTTT,CSASRVGQPQHF
TRBV25-1,NA,TRBJ1-2,NA,TGTGCCAGCAGTAACCGGGGGGAAGGCTACACCTTC,CASSNRGEGYTF
TRBV15,NA,TRBJ1-1,NA,TGTGCCACCAGCAGAGACCAGAACACTGAAGCTTTCTTT,CATSRDQNTEAFF
TRBV19,NA,TRBJ1-2,NA,TGTGCCAGTATACCCCGGGGGGGTCAGTATGGCTACACCTTC,CASIPRGGQYGYTF
TRBV28,NA,TRBJ2-4,NA,TGTGCCAGCAGCCATAGGGACGGCAAAAACATTCAGTACTTC,CASSHRDGKNIQYF
TRBV30,NA,TRBJ1-6,TRBD1,TGTGCCTGGAGTACGGACAGGGGGTCACCCCTCCACTTT,CAWSTDRGSPLHF
TRBV4-1,NA,TRBJ1-1,TRBD1,TGCGCCAGCAGCCAAGAGACAGGGCCACTCCAAATGAACACTGAAGCTTTCTTT,CASSQETGPLQMNTEAFF
TRBV10-3,NA,TRBJ2-3,NA,TGTGCCATCACCCCCTCGTTAATGTCAGATACGCAGTATTTT,CAITPSLMSDTQYF
TRBV20-1,NA,TRBJ2-7,NA,TGCAGTGCTACAGGGTCGGGCAAACGCGAGCAGTACTTC,CSATGSGKREQYF
TRBV15,NA,TRBJ2-3,NA,TGTGCCACCAGCAGAGACGCGGGACGGACATACACAGATACGCAGTATTTT,CATSRDAGRTYTDTQYF
TRBV7-2,NA,TRBJ1-2,NA,TGTGCCAGCAGCCGAGGGGCAGGCTATGGCTACACCTTC,CASSRGAGYGYTF
TRBV6-2/TRBV6-3,NA,TRBJ2-5,NA,TGTGCCAGCAGTTGGATTGAGACCCAGTACTTC,CASSWIETQYF
TRBV19,NA,TRBJ2-6,NA,TGTGCCAGTAGGGTTGGGGGCTCTGGGGCCAACGTCCTGACTTTC,CASRVGGSGANVLTF
TRBV5-6,NA,TRBJ2-3,TRBD2,TGTGCCAGCAGCCGGAGGACTAGCGGGGGGCCTCGGACGCAGTATTTT,CASSRRTSGGPRTQYF